This T cell receptor beta chain was sequenced for a study of T-cell memory formation after mild COVID-19. Whole-study findings and limits: Contracting CD4+ clones sat mainly in CM and EM; CD8+ in EMRA.

This clonotype was counted at least ten times. Antigen specificity is unknown. Germline V CDR1 and CDR2: DFQATT, SNEGSKA (reference sequence). V lost 4 bases and J 2 bases, leaving 15 bases between the germline ends. This CDR3 has 15 amino acids. Using constant-segment primers, 5'RACE produced TCR alpha and TCR beta cDNA libraries carrying sample barcodes and UMIs. MiXCR was run by TCRdb on the 5' RACE reads, yielding one entry per CDR3 protein. The sample records 410,000 or so distinct CDR3 sequences, about 22% being singletons. This sequence was found in an adult woman who had mild COVID-19 (a few samples of this study predate the infection). Cell type and time point are not known. The chain recombines TRBV20-1 with TRBJ2-1; D might be TRBD1 (7 bases). The sequencing sample was made of PBMCs or a T cell subset sorted from them (not recorded which). CDR3 coding DNA: TGCAGTGCTAATTCCGGAGGGGGCGCCTACAATGAGCAGTTCTTC. This sequence encodes CSANSGGGAYNEQFF.